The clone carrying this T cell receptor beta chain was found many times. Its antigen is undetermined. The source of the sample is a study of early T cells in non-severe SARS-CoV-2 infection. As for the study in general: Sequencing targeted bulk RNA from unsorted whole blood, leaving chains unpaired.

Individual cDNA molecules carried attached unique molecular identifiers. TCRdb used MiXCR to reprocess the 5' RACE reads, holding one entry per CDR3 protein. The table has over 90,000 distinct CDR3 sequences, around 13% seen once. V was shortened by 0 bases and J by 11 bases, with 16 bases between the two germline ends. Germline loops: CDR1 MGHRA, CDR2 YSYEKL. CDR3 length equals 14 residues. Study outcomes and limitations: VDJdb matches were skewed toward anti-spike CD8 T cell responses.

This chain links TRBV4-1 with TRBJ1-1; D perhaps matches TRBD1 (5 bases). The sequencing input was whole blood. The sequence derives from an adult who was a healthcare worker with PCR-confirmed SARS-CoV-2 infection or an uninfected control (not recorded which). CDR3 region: CASSQEDRGRGAFF. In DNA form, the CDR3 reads TGCGCCAGCAGCCAAGAAGACCGCGGAAGGGGCGCTTTCTTT.